What follows are 26 T cell receptor beta chains derived from one specimen sequenced in a study of cytomegalovirus exposure and HLA in healthy donors (dated 2017 in TCRdb). The method behind the library was the immunoSEQ multiplex PCR assay. A mixture of 60 forward primers for TCR Vbeta segments and 13 reverse primers for TCR Jbeta segments was used in the multiplex PCR. TCRdb obtained this table from immuneACCESS and retained in-frame rearrangements with V and J assigned. These tables miss some clones; where compared with another copy, unresolved V genes account for less than half of the shortfall, and the remainder is unexplained. Within this sample are approximately 95,000 clones, with approximately 72% of them counted one time only. The ten biggest clones cover about a tenth of the sample. Sequencing used PBMCs. These TCRs come from a man aged 18-30 years in good health and CMV-seropositive.

The chain is built from TRBV27 and TRBJ2-2; D not resolved. Germline V lookup: CDR1 MNHEY, CDR2 SMNVEV (reference sequence). The CDR3 is 16 residues long. V lost 0 bases to trimming and J lost 0 bases, with 8 bases between them. This CDR3 reads CASSLSARSNTGELFF. The CDR3 DNA follows: TGTGCCAGCAGTTTATCGGCCAGGTCGAACACCGGGGAGCTGTTTTTT.

This clone was recorded a few times. The gene calls are TRBV27 and TRBJ2-5; the match to TRBD1 covers 9 bases. CDR1 and CDR2 (germline): MNHEY, SMNVEV (reference sequence). This CDR3 is built from 14 residues. V was pared by 5 bases and J by 7 bases, with 8 bases of the junction left unmatched. The CDR3: CASSPGQGIGTQYF. In DNA form, the CDR3 reads TGTGCCAGCAGTCCGGGACAGGGTATCGGGACCCAGTACTTC.

The CDR3 DNA sequence: TGTGCCAGCAGCCGGGACTCCTCCAGGGCCAACGTCCTGACTTTC. Translation: CASSRDSSRANVLTF. The J gene is TRBJ2-6, the V gene TRBV7-3, with a tentative D call TRBD2 (6 bases). This CDR3 comprises 15 residues. V was trimmed by 5 bases and J by 5 bases, leaving 13 bases between them. Germline CDR1 reads SGHTA; CDR2 reads FQGTGA.

The genes are TRBV5-1 and TRBJ2-7; 10 bases agree with TRBD1. Germline V CDR1 and CDR2: SGHRS, YFSETQ. The CDR3 is 17 amino acids. V shed 1 base, J shed 6 bases, and the junction held 13 bases outside the gene matches. The CDR3 here is CASSLLGSRDRGGEQYF. The CDR3 bases are TGCGCCAGCAGCTTGCTGGGGTCTCGGGACAGGGGAGGCGAGCAGTACTTC.

CDR3 residues: CASSYSKGVTDTQYF. The DNA of the CDR3 is TGTGCCAGCAGTTACTCGAAAGGGGTCACAGATACGCAGTATTTT. The rearrangement uses TRBV6-5 and TRBJ2-3; TRBD1 is a possible D gene (5 bases). V was trimmed by 0 bases and J by 2 bases, leaving 9 bases between them. Germline assignment: CDR1 MNHEY and CDR2 SVGAGI. The CDR3 spans 15 residues.

This rearrangement joins TRBV2 to TRBJ2-5; TRBD2 is a possible D gene (6 bases). The germline V and J ends were trimmed by 4 bases and 2 bases, with 8 bases remaining between them. The CDR3 is 13 amino acids. CDR1 is SNHLY, CDR2 FYNNEI, per germline. CDR3 DNA: TGTGCCAGCAGTGGGGGACTTCAAGAGACCCAGTACTTC. Amino acids: CASSGGLQETQYF.

V and J are TRBV4-1 and TRBJ1-1, with D uncertain. CDR1 is MGHRA, CDR2 YSYEKL, per germline. V gave up 0 bases and J gave up 2 bases, with 13 bases separating them. The CDR3 covers 16 residues. The CDR3: CASSQDLTLGNTEAFF. The CDR3 DNA sequence: TGCGCCAGCAGCCAAGATTTAACCCTAGGAAACACTGAAGCTTTCTTT.

CDR3: CAWSPKENQPQHF. For the CDR3, the DNA is TGTGCCTGGAGTCCCAAGGAGAATCAGCCCCAGCATTTT. The chain joins TRBV30 to TRBJ1-5; D uncertain. CDR1 and CDR2 from the germline V gene are GTSNPN and SVGIG (reference sequence). This CDR3 region has 13 residues. V was clipped by 2 bases and J by 4 bases, with 9 bases between them.

V gene TRBV10-2 combines with J gene TRBJ2-2, with 7 bases lining up with TRBD1. Germline CDR1 reads WSHSY; CDR2 reads SAAADI. With 7 bases clipped from V and 3 bases from J, the junction kept 8 bases outside the gene matches. The CDR3 is 15 residues long. CDR3 bases: TGCGCCAGCATAACAGGGGATACGCACACCGGGGAGCTGTTTTTT. This encodes CASITGDTHTGELFF.

The rearrangement links TRBV4-1 to TRBJ1-4; TRBD1 aligns across 11 bases. This CDR3 is built from 16 residues. The germline V gene encodes CDR1 MGHRA and CDR2 YSYEKL. V gave up 3 bases and J gave up 4 bases; unmatched junction bases: 4. In nucleotides, the CDR3 is TGCGCCAGCAGCCAGGGACAGGGGGGGGGTAATGAAAAACTGTTTTTT. It encodes CASSQGQGGGNEKLFF.

The V gene is TRBV6-1, the J gene TRBJ1-1; tentative D call: TRBD1 (6 bases). Germline CDR1 MNHNS, CDR2 SASEGT. This CDR3 contains 13 residues. Trimming cost V 2 bases and J 8 bases, with 12 bases left between them. CDR3 nucleotides: TGTGCCAGCAGTGAAAGAGGGACACTCGAAGCTTTCTTT. This gives the protein CASSERGTLEAFF.

The CDR3 region is CASSEPGQGMNTEAFF. The CDR3 bases are TGTGCCAGCAGTGAACCGGGACAGGGCATGAACACTGAAGCTTTCTTT. The chain combines TRBV25-1 with TRBJ1-1, with TRBD1 identical over 9 bases. V was pared by 2 bases and J by 0 bases, with 4 bases of the junction left unmatched. This CDR3 region has 16 residues. CDR1 is MGHDK and CDR2 is SYGVNS in the germline V gene.

This rearrangement joins TRBV2 to TRBJ2-5; D is uncertain. The V gene's germline CDR1 is SNHLY and CDR2 FYNNEI. The CDR3 has 14 amino acids. V was cut by 11 bases and J by 1 base, with 17 bases left in between. The CDR3 loop reads CAAPRPRLQETQYF. Written as DNA, the CDR3 is TGTGCCGCCCCACGGCCGAGACTCCAAGAGACCCAGTACTTC.

This clone was picked up one time. The same CDR3 can be traced to other DNA sequences in this sample. V is TRBV7-9 and J is TRBJ2-5; 12 bases fit TRBD2. J gave up 2 bases and V 5 bases, and 3 bases lay outside the gene matches. The length of the CDR3 is 15 residues. The germline gives CDR1 SEHNR, CDR2 FQNEAQ (reference sequence). In DNA, the CDR3 is TGTGCCAGCAGCCTGACTAGCGGGGGACAAGAGACCCAGTACTTC. This gives the protein CASSLTSGGQETQYF. Full variable domain (missing parts from reference TRBV7-9 and TRBJ2-5): DTGVSQNPRHKITKRGQNVTFRCDPISEHNRLYWYRQTLGQGPEFLTYFQNEAQLEKSRLLSDRFSAERPKGSFSTLEIQRTEQGDSAMYLCASSLTSGGQETQYFGPGTRLLVL.

Turning to this clone: At one end the junction does not follow the germline gene, possibly because of a read error. This chain connects TRBV5-1 to TRBJ1-5, with TRBD1 matching over 9 bases. Looked up from germline, CDR1 is SGHRS and CDR2 is YFSETQ. The CDR3 has 14 amino acids. In DNA, the CDR3 is TGCGCCAGCAGTTTGGGACAGGGCCTCCAGCCCCAGCATTTT. It is translated as CASSLGQGLQPQHF.

This chain links TRBV18 with TRBJ2-5, with D possibly being TRBD1 (6 bases). The germline gives CDR1 KGHSH, CDR2 LQKENI. V lost 3 bases and J lost 2, with 28 bases in between. The CDR3 is 20 amino acids. CDR3 protein: CASSPPPAARGYNDQETQYF. The CDR3 coding sequence is TGTGCCAGCTCACCGCCTCCGGCGGCCAGGGGCTATAACGATCAAGAGACCCAGTACTTC. Full variable domain (remainder filled in from reference TRBV18 and TRBJ2-5): NAGVMQNPRHLVRRRGQEARLRCSPMKGHSHVYWYRQLPEEGLKFMVYLQKENIIDESGMPKERFSAEFPKEGPSILRIQQVVRGDSAAYFCASSPPPAARGYNDQETQYFGPGTRLLVL.

V usage is TRBV9 and J usage is TRBJ2-3; 8 nucleotides align to TRBD2. J lost 3 bases, V lost 3 bases, and 9 bases had no gene match. The length of the CDR3 is 16 residues. CDR1 is SGDLS and CDR2 is YYNGEE in the germline V gene. The CDR3 coding sequence is TGTGCCAGCAGCGCCGGACCGGGACTAGGGACAGATACGCAGTATTTT. It yields the protein CASSAGPGLGTDTQYF.

The chain carries TRBV30 and TRBJ2-5, with D possibly TRBD2 on 6 matching bases. This CDR3 contains 15 residues. Between the trimmed V and J ends, which lost 0 bases and 5 bases, there was a span of 16 bases. Germline V CDR1 and CDR2: GTSNPN, SVGIG (reference sequence). The CDR3 DNA is TGTGCCTGGAGTGTACGGAGGGGCCCCGGGGAGACCCAGTACTTC. This gives the protein CAWSVRRGPGETQYF.

The chain uses TRBV7-9 and TRBJ1-1; tentatively, D is TRBD1 (6 bases). V was clipped by 1 base and J by 0 bases, with 12 bases between them. Germline V gene sequence: CDR1 SEHNR, CDR2 FQNEAQ (reference sequence). This CDR3 has 16 amino acids. As DNA, the CDR3 is TGTGCCAGCAGCTTAGGTGATAGGGGGATGAACACTGAAGCTTTCTTT. Its translation is CASSLGDRGMNTEAFF.

This clone was observed a single time. The chain links TRBV9 to TRBJ2-2; D gene unclear. This CDR3 contains 14 residues. V was shortened by 2 bases and J by 2 bases, with 7 bases between the two germline ends. CDR1 is SGDLS and CDR2 is YYNGEE in the germline V gene. CDR3 residues: CASSVFPNTGELFF. As DNA, the CDR3 is TGTGCCAGCAGCGTTTTCCCAAACACCGGGGAGCTGTTTTTT. Supplemented by reference TRBV9 and TRBJ2-2, the full variable domain reads DSGVTQTPKHLITATGQRVTLRCSPRSGDLSVYWYQQSLDQGLQFLIQYYNGEERAKGNILERFSAQQFPDLHSELNLSSLELGDSALYFCASSVFPNTGELFFGEGSRLTVL.

The genes are TRBV6-6 and TRBJ2-3; 8 bases are a match to TRBD1. Unmatched junction bases numbered 6, after V lost 4 bases and J lost 3 bases. The CDR3 totals 15 residues. CDR1 is MNHNY, CDR2 SVGAGI, per germline (reference sequence). CDR3 nucleotides: TGTGCCAGCAGTTCAGGGGGCGGGTGGACAGATACGCAGTATTTT. Translated, it gives CASSSGGGWTDTQYF.

This chain uses TRBV6-6 with TRBJ1-3; 9 bases line up with TRBD1. Germline trimming cut 6 bases from V and 1 base from J; bases unmatched to any gene: 4. This CDR3 comprises 15 residues. CDR1 is MNHNY and CDR2 is SVGAGI in the germline V gene (reference sequence). The CDR3 DNA reads as TGTGCCAGCAGGGGGGACAGGGCATCTGGAAACACCATATATTTT. Its translation: CASRGDRASGNTIYF.

The chain uses TRBV2 and TRBJ2-5; 10 bases map to TRBD1. CDR1 is SNHLY, CDR2 FYNNEI, per germline. The CDR3 consists of 14 residues. After removal of 6 bases from V and 5 bases from J, the junction contained 6 bases not matched to a gene. CDR3 region: CASSRDRGSETQYF. The DNA for the CDR3 is TGTGCCAGCAGCCGGGACAGGGGCTCCGAGACCCAGTACTTC.

The rearrangement joins TRBV7-9 to TRBJ1-6, with TRBD1 identical over 7 bases. Looked up from germline, CDR1 is SEHNR and CDR2 is FQNEAQ (reference sequence). The V gene end was trimmed by 5 bases and the J gene end by 7 bases; junction bases not matched to a gene: 11. CDR3 length: 16 amino acids. The CDR3 spells CASSLGAGQPNSPLHF. The CDR3 coding sequence is TGTGCCAGCAGCCTAGGGGCGGGACAGCCAAATTCACCCCTCCACTTT.

This clone has only one observation. The chain joins TRBV27 to TRBJ2-1; TRBD2 agrees at 8 bases. The CDR3 length is 15 residues. V shed 7 bases and J 8 bases; nucleotides not matched to a gene: 13. CDR1 is MNHEY, CDR2 SMNVEV, per germline (reference sequence). CDR3 DNA: TGTGCCAGCACTGCCTTAGCGGGGCCTTCGGATGAGCAGTTCTTC. Its protein is CASTALAGPSDEQFF.

The V gene is TRBV6-5, the J gene TRBJ1-2; D gene unclear. The CDR3 covers 14 residues. Germline CDR1 reads MNHEY; CDR2 reads SVGAGI. Trimming left V 7 bases short and J 2 bases short, with 14 bases between. As DNA, the CDR3 is TGTGCCAGCACGGCGGGAGGGTACAACTATGGCTACACCTTC. Translating gives CASTAGGYNYGYTF.